Shown below are 20 T cell receptor beta chains from a single sample sequenced in a study of CD8+ T cells in alopecia areata. In each case, RNA was isolated and then reverse transcribed into cDNA as the sequencing template. TCRdb's table, derived via immunoSEQ multiplex PCR, lists solely in-frame clones and lacks some. Among roughly 190,000 clones listed, more than 55% were seen once. Treatment defined: oral pan-JAK inhibitor, 5-10 mg twice daily. Sequences were derived from CD4+ T cells sorted from blood, sampled at week 4, from a patient treated with tofacitinib. The receptors were sampled from a human donor with alopecia areata.

The rearrangement joins TRBV5-1 to TRBJ2-1, with TRBD1 matching over 9 bases. The V gene end was trimmed by 4 bases and the J gene end by 5 bases; junction bases not matched to a gene: 1. The CDR3 length is 13 residues. Looked up from germline, CDR1 is SGHRS and CDR2 is YFSETQ. CDR3 residues: CASSRDRDNEQFF. CDR3 bases: TGCGCCAGCAGCCGGGACAGGGACAATGAGCAGTTCTTC.

V usage is TRBV30 and J usage is TRBJ2-5; 9 bases are a match to TRBD2. The CDR3 loop spans 14 amino acids. The trim removed 3 bases at V and 7 bases at J, leaving 9 bases unmatched. Germline CDR1 is GTSNPN and CDR2 is SVGIG (reference sequence). The CDR3 region is CAWSGGGLAATQYF. CDR3 bases: TGTGCCTGGAGCGGAGGGGGACTAGCTGCGACCCAGTACTTC.

This clone occurred a few times. V and J are TRBV7-3 and TRBJ2-1; 9 nucleotides line up with TRBD2. The germline gives CDR1 SGHTA, CDR2 FQGTGA. The CDR3 length is 14 residues. J lost 9 bases, V lost 2 bases, and 5 bases had no gene match. The CDR3 spells CASSLVAGGVEQFF. The CDR3 DNA reads TGTGCCAGCAGCTTAGTTGCGGGAGGGGTTGAGCAGTTCTTC.

This clone was counted at least ten times. The rearrangement uses TRBV6-4 and TRBJ2-2; D is perhaps TRBD2 (6 bases). The V gene's germline CDR1 is MRHNA and CDR2 SNTAGT. Trimming took off 2 bases at V and 5 bases at J, with 9 bases between the two ends. CDR3 length: 14 residues. The CDR3 sequence is CASSDGTYTGELFF. The CDR3 DNA reads TGTGCCAGCAGTGACGGGACTTATACCGGGGAGCTGTTTTTT.

The rearrangement joins TRBV7-9 to TRBJ2-7, with 13 positions matching TRBD2. The V and J ends lost 5 bases and 4 bases, in that order; junction bases with no gene match: 8. From germline, CDR1 is SEHNR and CDR2 FQNEAQ (reference sequence). This CDR3 has 16 residues. The CDR3 is CASSTGTSGITYEQYF. In DNA form, the CDR3 reads TGTGCCAGCAGCACCGGGACTAGCGGGATTACATACGAGCAGTACTTC.

This clone was detected a few times. This same CDR3 is encoded by further DNA sequences in the sample. The rearrangement uses TRBV30 and TRBJ2-6; unclear D gene. Trimming took 0 bases from V and 1 from J, leaving 7 bases between them. The CDR3 loop spans 15 amino acids. Germline V CDR1 and CDR2: GTSNPN, SVGIG (reference sequence). CDR3 protein: CAWSVRSSGANVLTF. The CDR3 nucleotides are TGTGCCTGGAGTGTTAGGAGTTCTGGGGCCAACGTCCTGACTTTC.

For the CDR3, the DNA is TGTGCCAGCAGTTATTTGTCCAGGGGGTATCCCGGCGAGCAGTACTTC. Translating it yields CASSYLSRGYPGEQYF. This chain connects TRBV6-5 to TRBJ2-7, with 7 bases identical to TRBD1. The J segment lost 6 bases and the V segment lost 3 bases, leaving 14 bases of the junction unmatched. Germline V gene data show CDR1 as MNHEY and CDR2 as SVGAGI. The CDR3 has 16 amino acids.

This clone appeared a few times. The chain employs TRBV30 and TRBJ2-7, with D unresolved. The CDR3 is 10 residues long. The germline CDR1 and CDR2 sequences are GTSNPN and SVGIG (reference sequence). Trimming left V 1 base short and J 3 bases short, with 1 base between. This chain's CDR3 is CAWSDYEQYF. CDR3 in DNA: TGTGCCTGGAGTGACTACGAGCAGTACTTC. The full variable domain, in which reference TRBV30 and TRBJ2-7 provide the parts outside the CDR3, is SQTIHQWPATLVQPVGSPLSLECTVEGTSNPNLYWYRQAAGRGLQLLFYSVGIGQISSEVPQNLSASRPQDRQFILSSKKLLLSDSGFYLCAWSDYEQYFGPGTRLTVT.

The genes are TRBV29-1 and TRBJ2-5; possible D gene TRBD2, 6 bases. Germline-derived CDR1 and CDR2 are SQVTM and ANQGSEA. Trimming took off 3 bases at V and 5 bases at J, with 16 bases between the two ends. The CDR3 spans 14 residues. CDR3 residues: CSVDWSSGGETQYF. The DNA of the CDR3 is TGCAGCGTTGATTGGAGCTCCGGGGGTGAGACCCAGTACTTC.

This clone was observed a handful of times. The V call is TRBV6-1, the J call TRBJ2-7, with D perhaps assigned TRBD1 or TRBD2 (5 bases each). Per germline, CDR1 MNHNS and CDR2 SASEGT. The V and J ends lost 6 bases and 2 bases respectively, with 14 bases between them. The CDR3 extends over 14 amino acids. Here the CDR3 DNA reads TGTGCCAGCAGCGGGACGGAGTCCACCTACGAGCAGTACTTC. It is translated as CASSGTESTYEQYF.

This chain joins TRBV5-1 and TRBJ2-1; 11 bases align to TRBD2. In germline, CDR1 is SGHRS, CDR2 YFSETQ. The CDR3 has 14 residues. V dropped 5 bases and J dropped 6; count of bases not matched to a gene: 4. For the CDR3, the DNA is TGCGCCAGCAGTCCGGGACTAGCGGTCAATGAGCAGTTCTTC. It translates to CASSPGLAVNEQFF.

The chain carries TRBV29-1 and TRBJ2-3; the D gene is possibly TRBD2 (6 bases). CDR1 and CDR2 (germline): SQVTM, ANQGSEA. V shed 8 bases and J shed 10 bases, with 16 bases lying between them. The CDR3 totals 11 residues. The CDR3 protein is CSPGLGGAQYF. As DNA, the CDR3 is TGCAGCCCGGGTTTGGGGGGTGCGCAGTATTTT.

The chain links TRBV11-2 to TRBJ2-2; no firm D call. V was clipped by 6 bases and J by 2 bases, with 13 bases between them. Germline V gene sequence: CDR1 SGHAT, CDR2 FQNNGV. This CDR3 is 15 amino acids long. Here the CDR3 reads CASSPSGSNTGELFF. CDR3 nucleotides: TGTGCCAGCAGTCCCTCGGGCAGTAACACCGGGGAGCTGTTTTTT.

The V call is TRBV7-2, the J call TRBJ2-3; D is possibly TRBD1 (5 bases). The ends were cut back, 2 bases at V and 5 bases at J, with 14 bases in the middle. CDR3 length equals 15 residues. Germline V gives CDR1 SGHTA, CDR2 FQGNSA. CDR3 coding DNA: TGTGCCAGCAGCTTAAACGGACAACCAGGAGATACGCAGTATTTT. Protein: CASSLNGQPGDTQYF.

This clone showed up just a few times. Other nucleotide sequences from this sample produce the same CDR3. The chain is built from TRBV29-1 and TRBJ2-3, with D unclear. Trimming removed 2 bases at V and 1 base at J, with 4 bases between. The CDR3 runs 12 residues. CDR1 is SQVTM, CDR2 ANQGSEA, per germline. CDR3 residues: CSVERGTDTQYF. In nucleotides, the CDR3 is TGCAGCGTTGAAAGGGGCACAGATACGCAGTATTTT.

This chain joins TRBV29-1 and TRBJ2-2; D might be TRBD1 (6 bases). This CDR3 contains 15 residues. The germline V gene encodes CDR1 SQVTM and CDR2 ANQGSEA. Deletions cut 4 bases from V and 3 bases from J, with 15 bases between. CDR3 protein: CSVGLGRGYTGELFF. In nucleotides, the CDR3 is TGCAGCGTTGGACTGGGCAGGGGATACACCGGGGAGCTGTTTTTT.

V and J are TRBV30 and TRBJ1-2; D not resolved. Germline loops: CDR1 GTSNPN, CDR2 SVGIG (reference sequence). The length of the CDR3 is 14 residues. The V and J ends lost 3 bases and 0 bases respectively, with 11 bases between them. The CDR3, as DNA: TGTGCCTGGAGCTCCCGGGTGGCTAACTATGGCTACACCTTC. Protein product: CAWSSRVANYGYTF. The whole variable domain, filled in from reference TRBV30 and TRBJ1-2, reads SQTIHQWPATLVQPVGSPLSLECTVEGTSNPNLYWYRQAAGRGLQLLFYSVGIGQISSEVPQNLSASRPQDRQFILSSKKLLLSDSGFYLCAWSSRVANYGYTFGSGTRLTVV.

The chain joins TRBV29-1 to TRBJ1-2; the D gene is possibly TRBD1 (5 bases). Germline CDR1 and CDR2: SQVTM and ANQGSEA. Trimming pared 4 bases from V and 3 bases from J, leaving 12 bases between. This CDR3 is built from 13 residues. The CDR3 DNA reads TGCAGCGTTGTCGGGGGGGATTACTATGGCTACACCTTC. This translates into CSVVGGDYYGYTF.

This clone occurred many times. This chain connects TRBV7-8 to TRBJ2-1, with 11 bases aligning to TRBD2. Germline-derived CDR1 and CDR2 are SGHVS and FQNEAQ. The ends lost 5 bases at V and 4 bases at J; junction bases unmatched: 13. The CDR3 spans 18 residues. For the CDR3, the DNA is TGTGCCAGCAGCGGTAGCGGGAGGGCCAAACTAGGGTACAATGAGCAGTTCTTC. Encoded protein: CASSGSGRAKLGYNEQFF.

The chain combines TRBV2 with TRBJ2-3; tentatively, D is TRBD1 (5 bases). CDR1 is SNHLY, CDR2 FYNNEI, per germline. The CDR3 loop spans 13 amino acids. With 5 bases removed from V and 2 bases from J, the gap between germline ends came to 8 bases. The CDR3 region has the DNA TGTGCCAGCAGTAGACAGCTCACAGATACGCAGTATTTT. As protein: CASSRQLTDTQYF.